The 12 T cell receptor beta chains listed next were all sequenced from one sample in a study of shared clonotypes between healthy human individuals. Measured with immunoSEQ multiplex PCR; TCRdb has only the in-frame clones, and not every one. The repertoire has some 2,000,000 clones, around 95% of them found once; the top ten carry under 0.15%. The sequenced sample was naive CD4+ T cells sorted from blood. The subset here: CD45RA+ positively selected. The receptors were gathered from a man between 18 and 29 years old in good health.

This chain joins TRBV5-1 and TRBJ1-6, with D possibly matching TRBD1 (5 bases). The CDR3 consists of 15 residues. V was pared by 1 base and J by 8 bases, with 13 bases between. Germline V gene data show CDR1 as SGHRS and CDR2 as YFSETQ. The CDR3 nucleotides read TGCGCCAGCAGCTTGACAGGTTTGGGGTATTCACCCCTCCACTTT. It codes for CASSLTGLGYSPLHF.

This clone has ten or more counts. This chain joins TRBV6-6 and TRBJ2-7, with 7 nucleotides matching TRBD1. This CDR3 contains 15 residues. Trimming removed 6 bases from V and 1 base from J; junction bases left unmatched: 9. Germline CDR1 MNHNY, CDR2 SVGAGI (reference sequence). The CDR3 protein is CASRRGTDRSYEQYF. The CDR3 DNA sequence: TGTGCCAGCAGACGTGGGACAGATCGGTCCTACGAGCAGTACTTC.

V is TRBV5-1 and J is TRBJ1-2; the D is unclear. This CDR3 region has 14 residues. Trimming stripped 1 base from V and 4 bases from J, with 11 bases between. Germline assignment: CDR1 SGHRS and CDR2 YFSETQ. The CDR3 loop reads CASSLTDGIYGYTF. CDR3 nucleotides: TGCGCCAGCAGCTTGACGGACGGGATCTATGGCTACACCTTC.

Concerning this clone itself: Other DNA sequences in the sample encode the same CDR3. This chain links TRBV18 with TRBJ2-5, with D uncertain. Trimming took 3 bases from V and 4 from J, leaving 12 bases between them. CDR1 is KGHSH, CDR2 LQKENI, per germline. The CDR3 totals 14 residues. CDR3: CASSPPSVRETQYF. The CDR3 region has the DNA TGTGCCAGCTCACCGCCGTCGGTTAGAGAGACCCAGTACTTC.

This chain links TRBV7-6 with TRBJ2-1; no definite D call. V lost 1 base to trimming and J lost 0 bases, with 7 bases between them. The germline gives CDR1 SGHVS, CDR2 FNYEAQ. The CDR3 spans 15 residues. This chain's CDR3 is CASSLEAHSYNEQFF. The CDR3 DNA sequence: TGTGCCAGCAGCTTAGAGGCTCACTCCTACAATGAGCAGTTCTTC.

This chain joins TRBV6-1 and TRBJ1-4; D gene ambiguous. Trimming stripped 6 bases from V and 4 bases from J, with 3 bases between. This CDR3 region has 11 residues. The V gene's germline CDR1 is MNHNS and CDR2 SASEGT. Here the CDR3 reads CASRVNEKLFF. The CDR3 nucleotides read TGTGCCAGCAGAGTTAATGAAAAACTGTTTTTT.

The chain recombines TRBV5-1 with TRBJ2-7, with 12 bases identical to TRBD2. The V gene end was trimmed by 2 bases and the J gene end by 2 bases; junction bases not matched to a gene: 11. This CDR3 is built from 18 residues. Per germline, CDR1 SGHRS and CDR2 YFSETQ. CDR3 region: CASSLRLAGASGAYEQYF. The CDR3 nucleotides read TGCGCCAGCAGCTTACGACTAGCGGGAGCGTCCGGGGCCTACGAGCAGTACTTC.

The chain carries TRBV4-1 and TRBJ1-2; TRBD1 matches at 9 bases. The V and J ends lost 0 bases and 6 bases, in that order; junction bases with no gene match: 5. The CDR3 has 15 amino acids. Germline CDR1 reads MGHRA; CDR2 reads YSYEKL. The CDR3 spells CASSQEDRGIHGYTF. The CDR3 DNA reads as TGCGCCAGCAGCCAAGAGGACAGGGGTATTCATGGCTACACCTTC.

The chain combines TRBV30 with TRBJ1-1; possible D gene TRBD1, 6 bases. V was shortened by 4 bases and J by 8 bases, with 17 bases between the two germline ends. This CDR3 is 13 amino acids long. Looked up from germline, CDR1 is GTSNPN and CDR2 is SVGIG (reference sequence). The CDR3 sequence is CAWTSGRGAEAFF. DNA for the CDR3: TGTGCCTGGACCTCGGGCAGGGGCGCAGAAGCTTTCTTT.

There are a few counts of this clone. J is TRBJ2-7 and V is TRBV9; 12 positions agree with TRBD2. This CDR3 spans 16 amino acids. After removal of 1 base from V and 5 bases from J, the junction contained 7 bases not matched to a gene. From germline, CDR1 is SGDLS and CDR2 YYNGEE. This CDR3 is CASSVTPLAGGHEQYF. The CDR3, as DNA: TGTGCCAGCAGCGTAACCCCTCTAGCGGGAGGGCACGAGCAGTACTTC.

This clone was detected once. The chain carries TRBV2 and TRBJ1-2, with 9 positions matching TRBD1. V was pared by 6 bases and J by 7 bases, with 12 bases of the junction left unmatched. The CDR3 length is 15 residues. The germline gives CDR1 SNHLY, CDR2 FYNNEI. The CDR3 loop is CASRETGTGLAGYTF. The DNA of the CDR3 is TGTGCCAGCAGAGAGACCGGGACAGGGTTGGCTGGCTACACCTTC.

The chain recombines TRBV5-1 with TRBJ2-2; the D call may be TRBD1 or TRBD2 (5 bases each). With 3 bases removed from V and 3 bases from J, the gap between germline ends came to 9 bases. This CDR3 spans 14 amino acids. CDR1 is SGHRS and CDR2 is YFSETQ in the germline V gene. CDR3 amino acids: CASSSGTYTGELFF. The CDR3 DNA reads as TGCGCCAGCAGCTCCGGGACCTACACCGGGGAGCTGTTTTTT.